Sequencing of this TCR beta chain was carried out in a study of cytomegalovirus exposure and HLA in healthy donors. Points from the study as a whole: In a later analysis, at a false discovery rate of 0.05, some 15,000 TCR beta sequences were associated with HLA alleles.

The CDR3 consists of 18 residues. From germline, CDR1 is SGHNT and CDR2 YYREEE (reference sequence). With 1 base removed from V and 4 bases from J, the gap between germline ends came to 23 bases. Researchers ran the PCR with 60 Vbeta and 13 Jbeta primers. Sequencing was performed with immunoSEQ multiplex PCR; in TCRdb, only in-frame clones are kept and a portion is missing. Here the sample spans 150,000 to 200,000 clones, roughly three quarters being singletons. This clone appeared a few times. As yet, its antigen is unknown. Sequenced material: PBMCs. The receptor's source is a man between 18 and 35 years old in good health and CMV-seropositive. This chain joins TRBV5-4 and TRBJ1-2; a possible D gene is TRBD1 (6 bases). This CDR3 is CASSLFSGGLPPPYGYTF. The CDR3, as DNA: TGTGCCAGCAGCTTGTTTTCGGGGGGCCTTCCCCCCCCCTATGGCTACACCTTC.